What follows are 4 T cell receptor beta chains derived from one specimen sequenced in a study of cytomegalovirus exposure and HLA in healthy donors. Both 60 Vbeta primers and 13 Jbeta primers went into the PCR. Sequencing used immunoSEQ multiplex PCR; TCRdb keeps in-frame clones, though not all of them. The table includes 150,000 to 200,000 clones, 79% detected once. The specimen sequenced was PBMCs. The origin of the receptors is a woman aged 50 to 65 in good health and CMV-seronegative.

The chain has TRBV5-1 and TRBJ2-7; 8 nucleotides line up with TRBD1. The CDR3 length is 14 residues. The trim removed 4 bases at V and 7 bases at J, leaving 10 bases unmatched. The V gene's germline CDR1 is SGHRS and CDR2 YFSETQ. The CDR3 loop is CASSAGTGDWEQYF. The DNA for the CDR3 is TGCGCCAGCAGCGCCGGGACAGGTGATTGGGAGCAGTACTTC.

The chain carries TRBV6-1 and TRBJ1-1; a possible D gene is TRBD1 (6 bases). Germline lookup yields CDR1 MNHNS and CDR2 SASEGT. This CDR3 is built from 14 residues. The V and J ends lost 6 bases and 6 bases respectively, with 17 bases between them. This CDR3 reads CASSPAGGGAEAFF. CDR3 DNA: TGTGCCAGCAGCCCCGCGGGGGGCGGGGCTGAAGCTTTCTTT.

The chain has TRBV5-1 and TRBJ2-2; 8 positions match TRBD1. The germline V gene encodes CDR1 SGHRS and CDR2 YFSETQ. J was trimmed by 4 bases and V by 7 bases; bases with no gene match: 9. The CDR3 length is 15 residues. The DNA of the CDR3 is TGCGCCAGCGGGAGGACAGGGAAGATCACCGGGGAGCTGTTTTTT. Protein: CASGRTGKITGELFF.

The chain combines TRBV19 with TRBJ2-7; 7 nucleotides align to TRBD2. With 3 bases clipped from V and 5 bases from J, the junction kept 16 bases outside the gene matches. Germline assignment: CDR1 LNHDA and CDR2 SQIVND (reference sequence). The CDR3 contains 17 residues. CDR3 residues: CASSIGLGGKGKDEQYF. The CDR3 coding sequence is TGTGCCAGTAGTATCGGTCTGGGGGGGAAAGGAAAGGACGAGCAGTACTTC.